These 21 T cell receptor beta chains originate from one sample sequenced in a study of T cell responses to AZD1222 COVID-19 vaccine. Repertoires were generated with immunoSEQ multiplex PCR, while TCRdb's copy carries only in-frame clones and drops some. The sample includes around 120,000 clones, around 91% of them seen just once. The source material was peripheral blood, sampled 28 days after the second AZD1222 dose. The source is an adult who received the AZD1222 COVID-19 vaccine.

The J gene is TRBJ1-1, the V gene TRBV21-1. TRBV21-1 is annotated as a pseudogene. CDR3 length equals 14 residues. The DNA for the CDR3 is TGTGCCAGCAGCAAAAGTGGGTTGGTCACTGAAGCTTTCTTT. Amino acid sequence: CASSKSGLVTEAFF.

The chain has TRBV2 and TRBJ1-2; D might be TRBD1 (5 bases). The V gene lost 9 bases and the J gene lost 6 bases, with 17 bases spanning the gap. CDR1 is SNHLY and CDR2 is FYNNEI in the germline V gene. The CDR3 runs 13 residues. The CDR3 region has the DNA TGTGCCAGTGGGCTCGAAGGGGCCAATGGCTACACCTTC. It encodes CASGLEGANGYTF.

The V and J genes are TRBV5-4 and TRBJ1-1; D ambiguous. CDR3 length: 14 amino acids. Per the germline V gene, CDR1 is SGHNT and CDR2 is YYREEE (reference sequence). Trimming cost V 0 bases and J 3 bases, with 9 bases left between them. CDR3 DNA: TGTGCCAGCAGCTTGGATCTGGGTTACACTGAAGCTTTCTTT. It translates to CASSLDLGYTEAFF.

The V and J genes are TRBV18 and TRBJ1-2, with D hard to call. This CDR3 comprises 11 residues. Germline V gene sequence: CDR1 KGHSH, CDR2 LQKENI. V lost 3 bases and J 6 bases, leaving 5 bases between the germline ends. The CDR3 protein is CASSPGDGYTF. The CDR3 DNA reads TGTGCCAGCTCACCCGGGGATGGCTACACCTTC.

CDR3 nucleotides: TGTGCCAGCAGCGGCCGTCCTGGGGCCAACGTCCTGACTTTC. It translates to CASSGRPGANVLTF. The chain links TRBV9 to TRBJ2-6; unclear D gene. The CDR3 has 14 residues. Trimming removed 3 bases at V and 2 bases at J, with 6 bases between. Germline CDR1 SGDLS, CDR2 YYNGEE.

The J gene is TRBJ2-7, the V gene TRBV9, with D perhaps matching TRBD2 (6 bases). In germline, CDR1 is SGDLS, CDR2 YYNGEE. V lost 0 bases and J 6 bases, leaving 10 bases between the germline ends. The CDR3 has 13 amino acids. The CDR3 nucleotides read TGTGCCAGCAGCGTAGACGGGGGACTCGAGCAGTACTTC. Translating it yields CASSVDGGLEQYF. Full variable domain (missing parts from reference TRBV9 and TRBJ2-7): DSGVTQTPKHLITATGQRVTLRCSPRSGDLSVYWYQQSLDQGLQFLIQYYNGEERAKGNILERFSAQQFPDLHSELNLSSLELGDSALYFCASSVDGGLEQYFGPGTRLTVT.

The chain recombines TRBV4-1 with TRBJ2-1; weak D call: TRBD2 (6 bases). The CDR3 sequence is 15 residues long. V was trimmed by 1 base and J by 7 bases, leaving 14 bases between them. Germline CDR1 MGHRA, CDR2 YSYEKL. In DNA form, the CDR3 reads TGCGCCAGCAGCCAAGTGGAGCTAGCGAATAATGAGCAGTTCTTC. Residues: CASSQVELANNEQFF.

As DNA, the CDR3 is TGTGCCAGCAGTTCACGGTCTCTTACTAGCGGGGTAGAGGGGGGTATATACAATGAGCAGTTCTTC. Its protein product is CASSSRSLTSGVEGGIYNEQFF. The chain carries TRBV27 and TRBJ2-1; 10 bases align to TRBD2. The V and J ends lost 4 bases and 4 bases, in that order; junction bases with no gene match: 25. The germline V gene encodes CDR1 MNHEY and CDR2 SMNVEV (reference sequence). This CDR3 comprises 22 residues.

This chain joins TRBV5-8 and TRBJ2-5; D gene ambiguous. The CDR3 has 12 residues. The germline V and J ends were trimmed by 4 bases and 0 bases, with 4 bases remaining between them. Germline-derived CDR1 and CDR2 are SGHTS and YDEGEE. The DNA for the CDR3 is TGTGCCAGCAGCCGGTACCAAGAGACCCAGTACTTC. Translated, it gives CASSRYQETQYF. Looking up the rest from reference TRBV5-8 and TRBJ2-5 gives the full variable domain: EAGVTQSPTHLIKTRGQQATLRCSPISGHTSVYWYQQALGLGLQFLLWYDEGEERNRGNFPPRFSGRQFPNYSSELNVNALELEDSALYLCASSRYQETQYFGPGTRLLVL.

This clone was seen only once. The gene calls are TRBV5-6 and TRBJ2-5, with D unresolved. The CDR3 is 13 residues long. Germline CDR1 SGHDT, CDR2 YYEEEE. The V and J ends lost 0 bases and 3 bases respectively, with 6 bases between them. The CDR3 spells CASSLGAKETQYF. DNA of the CDR3: TGTGCCAGCAGCTTGGGCGCCAAAGAGACCCAGTACTTC.

The V call is TRBV19, the J call TRBJ1-1, with TRBD1 as a possible D gene (5 bases). Germline V gene data show CDR1 as LNHDA and CDR2 as SQIVND (reference sequence). Trimming shortened V by 2 bases and J by 6 bases, and 16 bases separated the two germline ends. CDR3 size: 15 residues. The CDR3 here is CASSIRNGLGAEAFF. CDR3 DNA sequence: TGTGCCAGTAGTATAAGAAACGGGTTGGGGGCTGAAGCTTTCTTT.

V usage is TRBV19 and J usage is TRBJ2-1; no clear D. The CDR3 is 13 amino acids. Germline-derived CDR1 and CDR2 are LNHDA and SQIVND (reference sequence). With 3 bases removed from V and 8 bases from J, the gap between germline ends came to 11 bases. This CDR3 is CASSMLQMDEQFF. The CDR3 DNA sequence: TGTGCCAGTAGTATGTTGCAAATGGATGAGCAGTTCTTC.

The chain is built from TRBV28 and TRBJ2-7; 9 bases align to TRBD2. Germline V gene sequence: CDR1 MDHEN, CDR2 SYDVKM. There are 12 residues in the CDR3. V was pared by 9 bases and J by 3 bases, with 3 bases of the junction left unmatched. CDR3 sequence reads: CASSGRRYEQYF. The CDR3 DNA sequence: TGTGCCAGTAGCGGGAGACGCTACGAGCAGTACTTC.

V and J are TRBV28 and TRBJ2-7, with D unclear. Germline V gene data show CDR1 as MDHEN and CDR2 as SYDVKM. Trimming took 5 bases from V and 2 from J, leaving 13 bases between them. This CDR3 has 14 amino acids. Here the CDR3 DNA reads TGTGCCAGCAGTACAACCGATCCCCCCTACGAGCAGTACTTC. It encodes CASSTTDPPYEQYF.

This rearrangement joins TRBV7-8 to TRBJ2-1; 9 bases fit TRBD2. Germline V gives CDR1 SGHVS, CDR2 FQNEAQ. This CDR3 is 15 amino acids long. V lost 4 bases and J lost 8; bases outside the gene matches: 9. CDR3 nucleotides: TGTGCCAGCAGCTCCGGGACTAGCTCGGAAGATGAGCAGTTCTTC. It translates to CASSSGTSSEDEQFF.

V is TRBV5-1 and J is TRBJ1-4; D is undetermined. Deletions cut 0 bases from V and 7 bases from J, with 13 bases between. The CDR3 runs 15 residues. Per germline, CDR1 SGHRS and CDR2 YFSETQ. DNA for the CDR3: TGCGCCAGCAGCTTGGAGCCACCGATCACTGAAAAACTGTTTTTT. This sequence encodes CASSLEPPITEKLFF.

This chain links TRBV28 with TRBJ2-2, with TRBD1 matching 12 bases. With 5 bases clipped from V and 7 bases from J, the junction kept 5 bases outside the gene matches. Germline V CDR1 and CDR2: MDHEN, SYDVKM. The CDR3 contains 15 residues. CDR3 sequence: CASSRDRGRNGELFF. The CDR3 nucleotides read TGTGCCAGCAGTCGGGACAGGGGGCGAAACGGGGAGCTGTTTTTT.

V gene TRBV2 combines with J gene TRBJ2-2, with TRBD2 matching over 10 bases. V lost 4 bases and J lost 3; bases outside the gene matches: 5. Germline-derived CDR1 and CDR2 are SNHLY and FYNNEI. There are 16 residues in the CDR3. The CDR3 region has the DNA TGTGCCAGCAGTGTAGCGGGAGGCTGGGACACCGGGGAGCTGTTTTTT. Its protein product is CASSVAGGWDTGELFF.

This clone has just one count. J is TRBJ2-6 and V is TRBV28, with no clear D. The V end was cut by 4 bases, the J end by 0 bases, with 7 bases between. Germline V lookup: CDR1 MDHEN, CDR2 SYDVKM. The CDR3 consists of 15 residues. The chain's CDR3 is CASSSPSSGANVLTF. The CDR3 region has the DNA TGTGCCAGCAGTTCTCCCAGCTCTGGGGCCAACGTCCTGACTTTC.

This clone was observed a handful of times. V usage is TRBV24-1 and J usage is TRBJ1-5; unclear D gene. Germline V lookup: CDR1 KGHDR, CDR2 SFDVKD. The CDR3 has 14 residues. V lost 1 base and J lost 5, with 8 bases in between. The CDR3 DNA reads TGTGCCACCAGTGATTTCCGTTCGTATCAGCCCCAGCATTTT. The encoded protein is CATSDFRSYQPQHF.

The rearrangement uses TRBV6-4 and TRBJ2-1; the match to TRBD2 covers 11 bases. Germline V lookup: CDR1 MRHNA, CDR2 SNTAGT. Germline trimming cut 0 bases from V and 4 bases from J; bases unmatched to any gene: 5. The length of the CDR3 is 17 residues. The CDR3 spells CASSDSGGLADYNEQFF. Written as DNA, the CDR3 is TGTGCCAGCAGTGACTCGGGGGGACTAGCGGATTACAATGAGCAGTTCTTC.